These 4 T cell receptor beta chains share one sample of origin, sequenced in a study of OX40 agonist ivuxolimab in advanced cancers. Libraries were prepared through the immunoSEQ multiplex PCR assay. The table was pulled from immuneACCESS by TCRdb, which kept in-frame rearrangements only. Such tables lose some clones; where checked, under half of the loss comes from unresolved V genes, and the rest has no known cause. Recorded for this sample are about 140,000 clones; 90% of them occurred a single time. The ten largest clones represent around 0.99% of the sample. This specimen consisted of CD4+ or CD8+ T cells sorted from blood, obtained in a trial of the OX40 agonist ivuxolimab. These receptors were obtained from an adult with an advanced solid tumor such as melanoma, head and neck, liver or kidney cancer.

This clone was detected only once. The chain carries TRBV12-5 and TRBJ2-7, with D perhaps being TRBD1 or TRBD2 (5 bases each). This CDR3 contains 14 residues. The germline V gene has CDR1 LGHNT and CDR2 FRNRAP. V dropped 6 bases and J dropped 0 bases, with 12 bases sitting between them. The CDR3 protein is CASGSGTDSYEQYF. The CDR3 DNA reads TGTGCTAGTGGCTCCGGGACGGACTCCTACGAGCAGTACTTC.

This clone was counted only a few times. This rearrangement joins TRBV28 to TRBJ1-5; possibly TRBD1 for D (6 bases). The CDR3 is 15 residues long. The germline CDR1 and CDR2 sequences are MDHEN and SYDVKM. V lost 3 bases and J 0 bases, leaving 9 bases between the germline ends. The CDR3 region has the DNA TGTGCCAGCAGTTTGGGGACACATAGCAATCAGCCCCAGCATTTT. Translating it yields CASSLGTHSNQPQHF.

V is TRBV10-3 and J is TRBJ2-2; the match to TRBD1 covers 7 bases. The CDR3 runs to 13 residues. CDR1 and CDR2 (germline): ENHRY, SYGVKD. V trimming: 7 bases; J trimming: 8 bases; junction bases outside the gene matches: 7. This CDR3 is CAIKLAGGGELFF. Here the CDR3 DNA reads TGTGCCATCAAACTCGCAGGGGGAGGGGAGCTGTTTTTT.

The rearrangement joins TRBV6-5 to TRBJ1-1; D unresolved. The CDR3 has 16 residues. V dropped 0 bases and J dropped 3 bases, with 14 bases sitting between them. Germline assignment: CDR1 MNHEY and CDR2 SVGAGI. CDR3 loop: CASSYSRAGIDTEAFF. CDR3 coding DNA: TGTGCCAGCAGTTACTCTCGTGCTGGAATTGACACTGAAGCTTTCTTT.